Here is one T cell receptor beta chain with its context. This sample was included in a study of T-cell reconstitution after alpha-beta-depleted transplantation in children. This CDR3 comprises 14 residues. V lost 7 bases to trimming and J lost 5 bases; unmatched junction nucleotides: 4. Germline CDR1 reads KGHDR; CDR2 reads SFDVKD. TCRbeta library preparation incorporated unique molecular identifiers. Each CDR3 protein gets one entry after TCRdb re-called the PCR reads with MiXCR. The sample has roughly 790,000 distinct CDR3 sequences; under 20% are singletons. Sequencing was performed on PBMCs, mostly from graft donor cells, taken 360 days after TCRalphabeta/CD19-depleted stem cell transplant. The receptor was isolated from a male patient between 5 and 17 years old who had a stem cell transplant for acute lymphoblastic leukemia, so the T cells may come from the graft donor. The V gene is TRBV24-1, the J gene TRBJ2-2; 9 bases line up with TRBD2. The CDR3 loop reads CATRTGLATGELFF. The CDR3 nucleotides are TGTGCCACCAGGACGGGACTAGCAACCGGGGAGCTGTTTTTT.